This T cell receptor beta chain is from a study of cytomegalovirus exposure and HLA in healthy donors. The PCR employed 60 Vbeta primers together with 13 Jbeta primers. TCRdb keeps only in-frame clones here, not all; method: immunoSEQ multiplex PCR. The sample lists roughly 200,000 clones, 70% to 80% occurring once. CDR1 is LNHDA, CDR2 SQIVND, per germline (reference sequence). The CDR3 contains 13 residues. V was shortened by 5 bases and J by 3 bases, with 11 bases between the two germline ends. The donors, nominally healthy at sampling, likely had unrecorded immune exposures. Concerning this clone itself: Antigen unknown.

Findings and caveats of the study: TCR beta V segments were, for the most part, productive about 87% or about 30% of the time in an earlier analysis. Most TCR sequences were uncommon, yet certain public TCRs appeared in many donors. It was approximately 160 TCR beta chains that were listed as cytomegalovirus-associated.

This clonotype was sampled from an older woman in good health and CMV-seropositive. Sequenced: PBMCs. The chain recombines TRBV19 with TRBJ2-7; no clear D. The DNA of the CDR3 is TGTGCCAGTAGTCATGACACCTTCTACGAGCAGTACTTC. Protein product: CASSHDTFYEQYF.